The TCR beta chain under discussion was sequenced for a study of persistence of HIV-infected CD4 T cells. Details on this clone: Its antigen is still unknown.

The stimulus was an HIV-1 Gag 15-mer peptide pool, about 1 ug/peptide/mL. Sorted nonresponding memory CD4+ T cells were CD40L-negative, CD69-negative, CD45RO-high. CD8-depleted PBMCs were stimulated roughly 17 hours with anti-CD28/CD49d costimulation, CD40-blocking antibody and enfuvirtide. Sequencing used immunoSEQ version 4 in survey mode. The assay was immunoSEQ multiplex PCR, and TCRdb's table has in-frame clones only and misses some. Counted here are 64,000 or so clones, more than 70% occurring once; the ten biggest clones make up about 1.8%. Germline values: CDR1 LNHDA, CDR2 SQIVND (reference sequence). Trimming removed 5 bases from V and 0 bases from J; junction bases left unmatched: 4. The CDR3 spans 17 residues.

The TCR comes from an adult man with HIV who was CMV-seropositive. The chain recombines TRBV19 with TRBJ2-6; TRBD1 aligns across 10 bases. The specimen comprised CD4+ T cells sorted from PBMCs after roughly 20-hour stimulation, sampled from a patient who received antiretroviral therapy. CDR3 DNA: TGTGCCAGTAGTTCGGGACAGGGGTACTCTGGGGCCAACGTCCTGACTTTC. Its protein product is CASSSGQGYSGANVLTF.